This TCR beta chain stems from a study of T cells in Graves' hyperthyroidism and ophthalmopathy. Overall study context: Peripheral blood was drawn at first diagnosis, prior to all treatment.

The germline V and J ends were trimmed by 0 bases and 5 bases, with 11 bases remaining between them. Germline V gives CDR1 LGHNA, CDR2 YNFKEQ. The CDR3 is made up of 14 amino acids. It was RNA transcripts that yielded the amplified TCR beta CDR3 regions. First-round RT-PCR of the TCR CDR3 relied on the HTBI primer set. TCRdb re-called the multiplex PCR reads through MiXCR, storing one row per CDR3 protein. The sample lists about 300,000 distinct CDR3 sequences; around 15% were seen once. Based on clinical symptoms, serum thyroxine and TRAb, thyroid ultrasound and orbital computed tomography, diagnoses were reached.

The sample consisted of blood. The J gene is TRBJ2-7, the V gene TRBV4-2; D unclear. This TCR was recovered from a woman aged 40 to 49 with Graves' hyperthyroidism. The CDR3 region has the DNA TGTGCCAGCAGCCAAGATGAGGTCGCTAACGAGCAGTACTTC. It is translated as CASSQDEVANEQYF.